Listed below are T cell receptor beta chains from one sample, sequenced in a study of blood T cell repertoires in COVID-19. Sequencing used immunoSEQ multiplex PCR; TCRdb keeps in-frame clones, though not all of them. The sample contains 60,000 to 85,000 clones, 80% to 90% of which appear only once. Sequencing was carried out using peripheral blood. These receptors were collected from an older woman with acute or convalescent COVID-19. CDR3s include the opening cysteine and the closing phenylalanine or tryptophan. Each record gives: CDR3 protein, J gene, V gene.

CDR3: CASSLRGGGQLGETQYF; J: TRBJ2-5; V: TRBV11-2
CDR3: CASSEGQGHNEKLFF; J: TRBJ1-4; V: TRBV6-1
CDR3: CASSLEAPEAFF; J: TRBJ1-1; V: TRBV28
CDR3: CASRAQPGTGNEKLFF; J: TRBJ1-4; V: TRBV2
CDR3: CASSLSTGQGYGYTF; J: TRBJ1-2; V: TRBV27
CDR3: CASSLQGPYEQYF; J: TRBJ2-7; V: TRBV2
CDR3: CASSEGTGGANTGELFF; J: TRBJ2-2; V: TRBV10-1
CDR3: CASRALNTEAFF; J: TRBJ1-1; V: TRBV6-5
CDR3: CATSDYPLGQGTFF; J: TRBJ2-1; V: TRBV24-1
CDR3: CASSLEGGDTQYF; J: TRBJ2-3; V: TRBV11-2
CDR3: CASSVGGRYNEQFF; J: TRBJ2-1; V: TRBV9
CDR3: CASSLKGQGAGTNEKLFF; J: TRBJ1-4; V: TRBV18
CDR3: CASSLVRLAGGLTDTQYF; J: TRBJ2-3; V: TRBV7-2
CDR3: CASSERGGADTQYF; J: TRBJ2-3; V: TRBV10-1
CDR3: CASRGGGASDTQYF; J: TRBJ2-3; V: TRBV6-6
CDR3: CASSFSVLHRQETQYF; J: TRBJ2-5; V: TRBV7-9
CDR3: CASSQQGRNNQPQHF; J: TRBJ1-5; V: TRBV4-1
CDR3: CASSLALDIPYGYTF; J: TRBJ1-2; V: TRBV7-9
CDR3: CASSLGQISGNTIYF; J: TRBJ1-3; V: TRBV28
CDR3: CASRGGMNTEAFF; J: TRBJ1-1; V: TRBV5-5
CDR3: CAISEVRQGIYEQYF; J: TRBJ2-7; V: TRBV10-3
CDR3: CASRGGANYGYTF; J: TRBJ1-2; V: TRBV19
CDR3: CASSYSRVGGPDEQYF; J: TRBJ2-7; V: TRBV6-5
CDR3: CASSPRLAGFTDTQYF; J: TRBJ2-3; V: TRBV3-1/TRBV3-2
CDR3: CASSRGDRGPSNYGYTF; J: TRBJ1-2; V: TRBV19
CDR3: CASSSGQGAITYGYTF; J: TRBJ1-2; V: TRBV28
CDR3: CASSQGRRNTEAFF; J: TRBJ1-1; V: TRBV4-3
CDR3: CASSLNPGSSYNSPLHF; J: TRBJ1-6; V: TRBV11-2